A selection of T cell receptor beta chains follows, all from one sample in a study of cytomegalovirus exposure and HLA in healthy donors. Libraries were prepared by immunoSEQ multiplex PCR; TCRdb keeps only in-frame clonotypes and omits some of them. The sample contains about 140,000 clones, roughly three fifths of which appear only once. The specimen sequenced was PBMCs. These receptors originate from a woman aged 60 to 75 in good health and CMV-seronegative. Each CDR3 is given with its conserved first and last residue.

j_call v_call cdr3_aa
TRBJ2-1 TRBV14 CASSQDQRGVQYNEQFF
TRBJ2-5 TRBV6-1 CASTRLAGVGETQYF
TRBJ1-5 TRBV5-1 CASSFPAEDYQPQHF
TRBJ2-2 TRBV19 CASSMSAGELFF
TRBJ2-5 TRBV5-1 CASSPGQGETQYF
TRBJ2-2 TRBV7-3 CASSTTANTGELFF
TRBJ1-5 TRBV27 CASRRLGTGGDQPQHF
TRBJ1-6 TRBV7-8 CASSLGAGAGDSPLHF
TRBJ2-7 TRBV5-1 CASSLTGGPGLAGVKQYF
TRBJ2-7 TRBV27 CASSYGQGLRQYF
TRBJ2-1 TRBV7-2 CASSLVGGRAWGNEQFF
TRBJ2-5 TRBV15 CATSRPGNQETQYF
TRBJ2-7 TRBV7-2 CASRPAGGHYEQYF
TRBJ2-3 TRBV7-3 CASSLDRNTQYF
TRBJ1-2 TRBV19 CASSTTGGVGYTF
TRBJ1-1 TRBV5-1 CASSFGDRLNTEAFF
TRBJ1-2 TRBV7-2 CASRQTGSNYGYTF
TRBJ2-1 TRBV29-1 CSVAGTSGSSYNEQFF
TRBJ2-5 TRBV28 CASSWGEETQYF
TRBJ1-1 TRBV7-9 CASIPQGAGTEAFF
TRBJ2-2 TRBV7-9 CASSFRGGTGELFF
TRBJ2-5 TRBV19 CASSMVGGSQETQYF
TRBJ2-1 TRBV9 CASSVVSGSSYNEQFF
TRBJ2-7 TRBV5-6 CASSWWDREAYEQYF
TRBJ2-7 TRBV19 CASKGSAGPSYEQYF
TRBJ1-4 TRBV4-3 CASSQDWTGENEKLFF
TRBJ1-1 TRBV7-3 CASSTSGGPTEAFF
TRBJ2-2 TRBV4-2 CASSQALARVAGELFF
TRBJ1-2 TRBV5-1 CASSLDYGQGYGYTF
TRBJ2-1 TRBV7-9 CASSATSAPNEQFF
TRBJ1-1 TRBV11-2 CASSLESRGITEAFF
TRBJ2-6 TRBV28 CASSPGGSGANVLTF
TRBJ2-7 TRBV5-4 CASSLDLQGPPYEQYF
TRBJ1-1 TRBV5-4 CASSLGQVNTEAFF
TRBJ1-1 TRBV25-1 CASSEPNRGRDEAFF
TRBJ1-2 TRBV19 CASSLLYPGGYGYTF
TRBJ1-2 TRBV6-1 CASSPKGQPMYGYTF
TRBJ1-1 TRBV6-1 CASSDREVTEAFF
TRBJ1-2 TRBV19 CASSIRAGRSEYGYTF
TRBJ2-3 TRBV28 CASSLYVSLAGEGDTQYF
TRBJ2-1 TRBV16 CASSQSVLAGQAGEQFF
TRBJ2-7 TRBV5-1 CASSTRGSYEQYF
TRBJ2-5 TRBV6-1 CASSPTGAPQETQYF
TRBJ2-7 TRBV6-5 CASGGSYEQYF
TRBJ2-7 TRBV5-6 CASSFRDRPSYEQYF
TRBJ1-1 TRBV6-1 CASRGTGDSREAFF
TRBJ1-1 TRBV29-1 CSVDAVATEAFF
TRBJ2-3 TRBV5-8 CASSLDRGTDTQYF
TRBJ1-2 TRBV5-4 CASSLRDRDRYTF
TRBJ2-2 TRBV5-4 CASSSELAGGPVTGELFF
TRBJ1-2 TRBV28 CASSLLQFYGYTF
TRBJ1-5 TRBV19 CASTTGGRGQPQHF
TRBJ2-3 TRBV12-5 CASGLVVGAGTDTQYF
TRBJ1-3 TRBV7-2 CASSTTGSGNTIYF